These 21 T cell receptor beta chains came from one sample sequenced in a study of blood T cells in healthy people across ages. PCR was performed a second time for about 7 to 11 cycles using a sample-barcoded 5' primer and a J-beta primer mix. MiXCR was run by TCRdb on the 5' RACE reads, yielding one entry per CDR3 protein. The table lists some 780,000 distinct CDR3 sequences, roughly three fifths of them singletons, with roughly 25% in the top ten. The source material was blood. The receptors stem from a man aged 40-49 years in good health.

V and J are TRBV30 and TRBJ2-5; the D gene is possibly TRBD2 (6 bases). Deletions cut 8 bases from V and 4 bases from J, with 20 bases between. Germline V gene sequence: CDR1 GTSNPN, CDR2 SVGIG (reference sequence). The CDR3 is made up of 14 amino acids. This CDR3 reads CAGRTGLPSETQYF. CDR3 sequence (DNA): TGTGCCGGCAGAACGGGACTCCCGTCAGAGACCCAGTACTTC. The entire variable domain, with the rest obtained from reference TRBV30 and TRBJ2-5, is as follows: SQTIHQWPATLVQPVGSPLSLECTVEGTSNPNLYWYRQAAGRGLQLLFYSVGIGQISSEVPQNLSASRPQDRQFILSSKKLLLSDSGFYLCAGRTGLPSETQYFGPGTRLLVL.

The rearrangement joins TRBV28 to TRBJ1-4; the match to TRBD1 covers 10 bases. Germline CDR1 is MDHEN and CDR2 is SYDVKM. The CDR3 is 15 residues long. J was trimmed by 5 bases and V by 5 bases; bases with no gene match: 5. The CDR3 DNA sequence: TGTGCCAGCAGTACACGGGACAGGGGAAATGAAAAACTGTTTTTT. This sequence encodes CASSTRDRGNEKLFF.

The V gene is TRBV20-1, the J gene TRBJ1-1, with TRBD1 matching 7 bases. This CDR3 contains 14 residues. Germline CDR1 is DFQATT and CDR2 is SNEGSKA (reference sequence). The V gene end was trimmed by 2 bases and the J gene end by 0 bases; junction bases not matched to a gene: 3. The CDR3 nucleotides are TGCAGTGCTAGAACGACAGGGTTGAACACTGAAGCTTTCTTT. It specifies CSARTTGLNTEAFF.

Turning to this clonotype: Germline and junction disagree at one end, which may indicate a read error. J is TRBJ2-1 and V is TRBV7-7; 7 bases map to TRBD1. Germline V gene data show CDR1 as SSHAT and CDR2 as FNYEAQ (reference sequence). The CDR3 is 16 residues long. The chain's CDR3 is CASSLWTGQPNNEQFF. CDR3 coding DNA: TGTGCTAGCAGCCTGTGGACAGGACAGCCAAACAATGAGCAGTTCTTC.

V usage is TRBV5-1 and J usage is TRBJ2-4, with TRBD1 matching over 8 bases. TRBJ2-7 matches the DNA end more closely, so the J call is doubtful. This CDR3 spans 16 amino acids. CDR1 and CDR2 (germline): SGHRS, YFSETQ. This CDR3 is CASSLVQGVVFYEQYF. CDR3 DNA: TGCGCCAGCAGCTTGGTACAGGGGGTCGTATTTTACGAGCAGTACTTC.

The sample holds one count of this clonotype. The genes are TRBV7-6 and TRBJ2-1, with D perhaps matching TRBD2 (6 bases). The length of the CDR3 is 14 residues. Trimming removed 5 bases at V and 6 bases at J, with 14 bases between. Germline V gene data show CDR1 as SGHVS and CDR2 as FNYEAQ. Here the CDR3 DNA reads TGTGCCAGCAGCCAAAAAACTAGCCTCAATGAGCAGTTCTTC. Encoded protein: CASSQKTSLNEQFF.

This chain links TRBV5-1 with TRBJ2-2; D is perhaps TRBD2 (5 bases). Germline lookup yields CDR1 SGHRS and CDR2 YFSETQ. The germline V and J ends were trimmed by 4 bases and 5 bases, with 9 bases remaining between them. This CDR3 spans 13 amino acids. The CDR3: CASSGLATGELFF. The CDR3 DNA reads as TGCGCCAGCAGCGGGCTAGCAACCGGGGAGCTGTTTTTT. Full variable domain (remainder filled in from reference TRBV5-1 and TRBJ2-2): KAGVTQTPRYLIKTRGQQVTLSCSPISGHRSVSWYQQTPGQGLQFLFEYFSETQRNKGNFPGRFSGRQFSNSRSEMNVSTLELGDSALYLCASSGLATGELFFGEGSRLTVL.

The chain combines TRBV20-1 with TRBJ2-7, with D perhaps TRBD2 (6 bases). Germline V gene data show CDR1 as DFQATT and CDR2 as SNEGSKA (reference sequence). Trimming cost V 2 bases and J 3 bases, with 14 bases left between them. The CDR3 consists of 14 residues. CDR3 residues: CSARHIGDFYEQYF. DNA of the CDR3: TGCAGTGCTAGACACATCGGGGACTTCTACGAGCAGTACTTC.

The J gene is TRBJ2-5, the V gene TRBV24-1; D may match TRBD1 or TRBD2 (5 bases each). V lost 6 bases and J lost 4, with 11 bases in between. The V gene's germline CDR1 is KGHDR and CDR2 SFDVKD. The CDR3 is 13 amino acids. The CDR3 loop is CATSTGPGETQYF. The CDR3 DNA sequence: TGTGCCACCAGTACGGGGCCAGGAGAGACCCAGTACTTC.

This clonotype was seen only a few times. This may be a read error: a much more frequent sequence differs by one nucleotide. V usage is TRBV20-1 and J usage is TRBJ1-2; 7 bases line up with TRBD1. J lost 10 bases, V lost 3 bases, and 11 bases had no gene match. The CDR3 totals 13 residues. Germline values: CDR1 DFQATT, CDR2 SNEGSKA (reference sequence). CDR3 nucleotides: TGCAGTGCTAGTAAGGGACAGCGGGGCGCCTACACCTTC. Its translation: CSASKGQRGAYTF.

The chain recombines TRBV3-1 with TRBJ2-1; tentative D call: TRBD1 (6 bases). Looked up from germline, CDR1 is LGHDT and CDR2 is YNNKEL (reference sequence). This CDR3 is built from 16 residues. The germline V and J ends were trimmed by 1 base and 0 bases, with 10 bases remaining between them. In nucleotides, the CDR3 is TGTGCCAGCAGCCAAGGAGACAGGTACTCCTACAATGAGCAGTTCTTC. It translates to CASSQGDRYSYNEQFF.

The CDR3 sequence: CASSEGTLTGELFF. The CDR3 DNA reads TGTGCCAGCAGTGAAGGAACACTTACCGGGGAGCTGTTTTTT. The chain employs TRBV6-1 and TRBJ2-2; no clear D. The germline V gene encodes CDR1 MNHNS and CDR2 SASEGT. This CDR3 spans 14 amino acids. V lost 1 base and J lost 5, with 8 bases in between.

The chain is built from TRBV12-5 and TRBJ2-1; 9 bases are shared with TRBD1. The CDR3 runs 15 residues. Germline lookup yields CDR1 LGHNT and CDR2 FRNRAP. V gave up 3 bases and J gave up 3 bases; unmatched junction bases: 3. CDR3: CASGLGTGSYNEQFF. The CDR3 nucleotides read TGTGCTAGTGGTTTAGGGACAGGGAGCTACAATGAGCAGTTCTTC.

This chain uses TRBV7-2 with TRBJ2-2; D remains ambiguous. Trimming shortened V by 5 bases and J by 7 bases, and 14 bases separated the two germline ends. In germline, CDR1 is SGHTA, CDR2 FQGNSA. The CDR3 covers 14 residues. CDR3 sequence reads: CASSGALGLGELFF. CDR3 bases: TGTGCCAGCAGCGGAGCCCTAGGGCTCGGGGAGCTGTTTTTT.

J is TRBJ2-1 and V is TRBV20-1, with D possibly being TRBD2 (6 bases). The germline gives CDR1 DFQATT, CDR2 SNEGSKA (reference sequence). The V end was cut by 0 bases, the J end by 4 bases, with 19 bases between. This CDR3 spans 17 amino acids. The CDR3 is CSARDRAGRLTYNEQFF. CDR3 sequence (DNA): TGCAGTGCTAGAGATCGCGCAGGGAGGCTAACATACAATGAGCAGTTCTTC.

The V call is TRBV27, the J call TRBJ2-5; D is uncertain. The V and J ends lost 1 base and 1 base respectively, with 4 bases between them. CDR1 and CDR2 (germline): MNHEY, SMNVEV (reference sequence). CDR3 length equals 13 residues. For the CDR3, the DNA is TGTGCCAGCAGTTTATTTGCCCAAGAGACCCAGTACTTC. This translates into CASSLFAQETQYF.

This clonotype was observed a handful of times. The genes are TRBV7-2 and TRBJ2-5; D is ambiguous. Germline CDR1 SGHTA, CDR2 FQGNSA. This CDR3 spans 15 amino acids. V was pared by 1 base and J by 2 bases, with 11 bases between. The CDR3 nucleotides are TGTGCCAGCAGCTTAGTTCGGGCTTCTCAAGAGACCCAGTACTTC. It yields the protein CASSLVRASQETQYF.

Only a few counts were recorded for this clonotype. This sequence joins TRBV20-1 and TRBJ2-4, with TRBD1 as a possible D gene (6 bases). The J call is uncertain, as TRBJ2-7 better fits the DNA end. This CDR3 has 14 residues. Germline values: CDR1 DFQATT, CDR2 SNEGSKA (reference sequence). CDR3 sequence (DNA): TGCAGTGCTAGCTTCGGACAGCCACTATCCGAGCAGTACTTC. Its protein product is CSASFGQPLSEQYF.

This chain joins TRBV12-3 or TRBV12-4 and TRBJ2-6; tentative D call: TRBD2 (7 bases). Trimming took off 2 bases at V and 4 bases at J, with 21 bases between the two ends. The CDR3 spans 19 residues. The CDR3 is CASSLLGRGRPGGANVLTF. The CDR3 nucleotides are TGTGCCAGCAGTTTACTGGGGCGGGGGCGTCCCGGAGGGGCCAACGTCCTGACTTTC.

The V and J genes are TRBV7-2 and TRBJ2-3, with D possibly called TRBD1 or TRBD2 (5 bases each). The CDR3 totals 15 residues. Trimming left V 7 bases short and J 2 bases short, with 16 bases between. Germline V gene sequence: CDR1 SGHTA, CDR2 FQGNSA. The DNA for the CDR3 is TGTGCCAGCACCACCCGTGGGGGAACCACAGATACGCAGTATTTT. It yields the protein CASTTRGGTTDTQYF.

This clonotype was found a few times. The chain couples TRBV10-3 to TRBJ2-5; D uncertain. Looked up from germline, CDR1 is ENHRY and CDR2 is SYGVKD. Trimming took 5 bases from V and 7 from J, leaving 17 bases between them. The CDR3 runs to 14 residues. The CDR3, as DNA: TGTGCCATCAGTAAAGAGCCGCTGACCGGGACCCAGTACTTC. This translates into CAISKEPLTGTQYF.